A selection of T cell receptor beta chains follows, all from one sample in a study of T cell responses to AZD1222 COVID-19 vaccine. The protocol was immunoSEQ multiplex PCR, while the TCRdb copy is restricted to in-frame clones and leaves out a portion. Here the sample spans around 80,000 clones, roughly 82% being singletons. The specimen was peripheral blood, collected on day 0 of AZD1222 vaccination. These receptors all stem from an adult in good health. Both conserved end residues are part of each CDR3. The D gene is left open where the match is weak. The listing skips clone size in some rows; elsewhere it reads once, few, many or a size class.

. TRBJ2-1 . TRBV24-1 TGTGCCATCGGGAACCCCTGGGGGAATGAGCAGTTCTTC CAIGNPWGNEQFF
. TRBJ2-5 . TRBV19 TGTGCCAGTGGGACATCTCGGGGAGAGACCCAGTACTTC CASGTSRGETQYF
. TRBJ1-2 TRBD1 TRBV7-3 TGTGCCAGCAGCTACAAGACAGGGGTCGGCTACACCTTC CASSYKTGVGYTF
. TRBJ1-4 TRBD1 TRBV15 TGTGCCACCAGCGGAATACAGGGGCCGGCTGAAAAACTGTTTTTT CATSGIQGPAEKLFF
once TRBJ1-4 . TRBV18 TGTGCCAGCTCTTTGTTGGGCAGTACAAATGAAAAACTGTTTTTT CASSLLGSTNEKLFF
. TRBJ2-5 . TRBV5-1 TGCGCCAGCAGCTTGGGGGTTAGGGGGCAAGAGACCCAGTACTTC CASSLGVRGQETQYF
once TRBJ1-6 . TRBV3-1/TRBV3-2 TGTGCCAGCAGCCCAGAGGTAACTACTAATTCACCCCTCCACTTT CASSPEVTTNSPLHF
. TRBJ1-6 . TRBV2 TGTGCCAGCAGTGCCGACAGTGAGGGGAATTCACCCCTCCACTTT CASSADSEGNSPLHF
. TRBJ2-1 TRBD1 TRBV19 TGTGCCAGTAGTATTAGGACAGGGGGCTTTTACAATGAGCAGTTCTTC CASSIRTGGFYNEQFF
. TRBJ1-1 . TRBV9 TGTGCCAGCAGCGTAGGCAAGGGGCCCCTGAACACTGAAGCTTTCTTT CASSVGKGPLNTEAFF
. TRBJ1-1 . TRBV3-1/TRBV3-2 TGTGCCAGCAGCCAGCCCGGCTCGGGCACTGAAGCTTTCTTT CASSQPGSGTEAFF
. TRBJ1-6 . TRBV5-5 TGTGCCAGCGGCCCCCAGGGGAATTCACCCCTCCACTTT CASGPQGNSPLHF
. TRBJ1-2 TRBD1 TRBV2 TGTGCCAGCAGGGAATCAGGGGGGTTTGGCTACACCTTC CASRESGGFGYTF
. TRBJ1-2 TRBD1 TRBV5-4 TGTGCCAGCAGCTTGGGTTCAGGGGGCGCGTATGGCTACACCTTC CASSLGSGGAYGYTF
. TRBJ1-2 . TRBV29-1 TGCAGCGTTGAAAACCTTGGGGACTATGGCTACACCTTC CSVENLGDYGYTF
. TRBJ2-7 TRBD1 TRBV7-8 TGTGCCAGCAGGCCCGGGACAGCTCTCTACGAGCAGTACTTC CASRPGTALYEQYF
. TRBJ1-2 TRBD1 TRBV2 TGTGCCAGCAGCCCCGGGACAGGGTATGGCTACACCTTC CASSPGTGYGYTF
. TRBJ2-2 TRBD1 TRBV5-6 TGTGCCAGCAGCTTGGGACAGGGAAGGGTGAACACCGGGGAGCTGTTTTTT CASSLGQGRVNTGELFF
. TRBJ2-7 TRBD1 TRBV10-2 TGCGCCAGCATTGAAGATCCACAGGGGAGAGCCTACGAGCAGTACTTC CASIEDPQGRAYEQYF
. TRBJ2-3 . TRBV29-1 TGCAGCGGGTTAGCAGGGGGGACAGATACGCAGTATTTT CSGLAGGTDTQYF
. TRBJ2-1 TRBD2 TRBV30 TGTGCCTGGGGACTAGCGAACAATGAGCAGTTCTTC CAWGLANNEQFF
. TRBJ2-5 . TRBV20-1 TGCAGTGCTAGTACGCCCTCCGGAGCGTTCCAGTACTTC CSASTPSGAFQYF
. TRBJ1-2 . TRBV18 TGTGCCAGCTCACCAAAGACTAACTATGGCTACACCTTC CASSPKTNYGYTF
few TRBJ1-4 . TRBV10-3 TGTGCCATCAGTGAGTCGACTACAGGGCTTGGGGAAAAACTGTTTTTT CAISESTTGLGEKLFF
. TRBJ2-3 TRBD2 TRBV5-1 TGCGCCAGCAGCTTGGAAGCGGGGGGCCTGGATACGCAGTATTTT CASSLEAGGLDTQYF
. TRBJ1-2 . TRBV27 TGTGCCAGCAGCCGTACGCTTTTCGGACAGTCTGGCTACACCTTC CASSRTLFGQSGYTF
. TRBJ1-2 . TRBV7-2 TGTGCCAGCAGCTTAGCGCGGGCAGGGGCGGGCTATGGCTACACCTTC CASSLARAGAGYGYTF
. TRBJ2-1 . TRBV6-4 TGTGCCAGCAGTGACTCTTGGCCTTTGAGTGAGCAGTTCTTC CASSDSWPLSEQFF
. TRBJ2-1 TRBD2 TRBV20-1 TGCAGTGCTAGTAGCCTAGCGGGAGGGTATGAGCAGTTCTTC CSASSLAGGYEQFF
once TRBJ2-1 TRBD2 TRBV5-4 TGTGCCAGCAGCCCAGGACTAGTCTCCTACAATGAGCAGTTCTTC CASSPGLVSYNEQFF
. TRBJ2-3 . TRBV7-2 TGTGCCAGCAGCTTAAGGGGACACAAAGAGGATACGCAGTATTTT CASSLRGHKEDTQYF
. TRBJ1-1 . TRBV28 TGTGCCAGCAGTTTTGCCTATCGGTACACTGAAGCTTTCTTT CASSFAYRYTEAFF
. TRBJ1-1 . TRBV19 TGTGCCTCGGGAGGGAACACTGAAGCTTTCTTT CASGGNTEAFF
. TRBJ1-2 TRBD1 TRBV30 TGTGCCTGGAGTACCGACAGGGTCGGGGGCTACACCTTC CAWSTDRVGGYTF
. TRBJ2-3 . TRBV29-1 TGCAGCGTTGAAAGTGGCGGCGGAACTGGGGATACGCAGTATTTT CSVESGGGTGDTQYF
. TRBJ2-5 TRBD2 TRBV9 TGTGCCAGCAGCCTCCGGGGTAGCGGGGGGCAAGAGACCCAGTACTTC CASSLRGSGGQETQYF
. TRBJ2-7 . TRBV21-1 TGTGCCACCAGTAAAAAGCTACCAACCGACAGGGGGGAGCAGTACTTC CATSKKLPTDRGEQYF
. TRBJ2-5 . TRBV4-2 TGTGCCAGCAGCCAAGATATGGGGGTGCAGACCCAGTACTTC CASSQDMGVQTQYF
. TRBJ2-7 TRBD2 TRBV6-5 TGTGCCAGCAACCGCCTGGGTAGCGGGACCGGCGAGCAGTACTTC CASNRLGSGTGEQYF
. TRBJ1-2 . TRBV19 TGTGCCAGTAGACTGCCGGGACCGACCGATGGCTACACCTTC CASRLPGPTDGYTF
. TRBJ2-3 . TRBV6-1 TGTGCCAGCAGTGGAACGGGTGCCGGGGAGGTTGATACGCAGTATTTT CASSGTGAGEVDTQYF
. TRBJ2-1 . TRBV7-7 TGTGCTAGCAGCTTAGACGGAAATGAGCAGTTCTTC CASSLDGNEQFF
. TRBJ1-1 . TRBV6-6 TGTGCCAGCAGTCCCTCAAGCGGGGGGAACACTGAAGCTTTCTTT CASSPSSGGNTEAFF
. TRBJ1-1 . TRBV7-9 TGTGCCAGCAGCTGGGTTAGAGGTTCTGAAGCTTTCTTT CASSWVRGSEAFF
. TRBJ2-5 . TRBV6-1 TGTGCCAGCAGTGAAGGCGAAGAGACCCAGTACTTC CASSEGEETQYF